This TCR beta chain was sequenced during a study of monozygotic twins with inflammatory bowel disease. The CDR3 consists of 15 residues. Germline V CDR1 and CDR2: MGHRA, YSYEKL. Worth noting for this clonotype: Its specificity is unknown.

Notes on the study in general: Twin pairs that were concordant did not differ from discordant pairs in repertoire similarity, possibly from limited power.

Molecular identifiers with 6-nucleotide sample barcodes were added during cDNA synthesis via template switching. TCRdb re-called the 5' RACE reads and gives one entry per CDR3 protein, without DNA. This repertoire comprises some 400,000 distinct CDR3 sequences; its ten largest clones make up roughly 2.3%. The receptor was derived from a human donor with ulcerative colitis or Crohn's disease, or a healthy co-twin of an affected twin (not recorded which). Sequencing used blood. V is TRBV4-1 and J is TRBJ2-5; TCRdb lists TRBD2, though no DNA is available to test this call. The CDR3 spells CASSQGRGGQETQYF.